This T cell receptor beta chain stems from a study of neurological immune-mediated disorders. Whole-study findings and limits: HTLV-1-associated myelopathy showed the most TCR clonal expansion; multiple sclerosis the least, below healthy controls. None of the CDR3 amino acid sequences of expanded clones were shared across subjects, and this suggested private repertoires in all groups.

The making of cDNA relied on 5'RACE with 10-nucleotide random UMIs. MiXCR was run by TCRdb on the 5' RACE reads, yielding one entry per CDR3 protein. The sample consists of fewer than 20,000 distinct CDR3 sequences, 12% to 15% of them appearing once. Around 950,000 sorted CD4+ or CD8+ T cells made each library. This clonotype has at least ten counts. Its antigen is still unknown. Sequenced: CD4+ T cells from blood. This receptor was obtained from a woman aged 55-69 years with HTLV-1-associated myelopathy (HAM/TSP).

CDR3 sequence: CSARVGNSNQPQHF. CDR3 coding DNA: TGCAGTGCTAGAGTAGGGAATAGCAATCAGCCCCAGCATTTT. The V call is TRBV20-1, the J call TRBJ1-5; unclear D gene. The V gene lost 1 base and the J gene lost 0 bases, with 7 bases spanning the gap. CDR1 is DFQATT and CDR2 is SNEGSKA in the germline V gene (reference sequence). This CDR3 spans 14 amino acids.